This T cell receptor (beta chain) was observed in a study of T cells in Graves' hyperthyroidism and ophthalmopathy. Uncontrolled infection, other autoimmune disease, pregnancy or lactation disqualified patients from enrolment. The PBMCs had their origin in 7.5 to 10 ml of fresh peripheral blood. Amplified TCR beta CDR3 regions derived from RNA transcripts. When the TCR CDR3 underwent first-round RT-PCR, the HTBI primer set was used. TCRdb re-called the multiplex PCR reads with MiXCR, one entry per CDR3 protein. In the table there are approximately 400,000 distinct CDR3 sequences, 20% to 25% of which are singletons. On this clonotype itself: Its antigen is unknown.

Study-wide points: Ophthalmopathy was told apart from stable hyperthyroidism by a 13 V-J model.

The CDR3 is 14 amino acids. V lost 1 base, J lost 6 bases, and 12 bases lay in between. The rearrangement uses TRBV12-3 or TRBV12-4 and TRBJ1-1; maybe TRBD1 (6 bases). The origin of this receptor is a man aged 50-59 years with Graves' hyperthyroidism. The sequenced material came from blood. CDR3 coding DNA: TGTGCCAGCAGTTTAGGGGGGGGCGTAGCTGAAGCTTTCTTT. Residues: CASSLGGGVAEAFF.